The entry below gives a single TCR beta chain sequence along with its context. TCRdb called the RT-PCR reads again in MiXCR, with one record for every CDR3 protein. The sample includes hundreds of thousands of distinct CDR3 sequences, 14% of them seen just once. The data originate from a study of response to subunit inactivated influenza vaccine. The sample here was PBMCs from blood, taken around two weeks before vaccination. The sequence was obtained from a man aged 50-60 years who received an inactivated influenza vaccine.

CDR3 region: CASSRRQNQETQYF. The CDR3 nucleotides read TGTGCCAGCAGCCGAAGACAGAACCAAGAGACCCAGTACTTC. The chain links TRBV7-9 to TRBJ2-5; D may be TRBD1 (5 bases). This CDR3 is built from 14 residues. Trimming cost V 5 bases and J 0 bases, with 10 bases left between them. The germline V gene encodes CDR1 SEHNR and CDR2 FQNEAQ (reference sequence).